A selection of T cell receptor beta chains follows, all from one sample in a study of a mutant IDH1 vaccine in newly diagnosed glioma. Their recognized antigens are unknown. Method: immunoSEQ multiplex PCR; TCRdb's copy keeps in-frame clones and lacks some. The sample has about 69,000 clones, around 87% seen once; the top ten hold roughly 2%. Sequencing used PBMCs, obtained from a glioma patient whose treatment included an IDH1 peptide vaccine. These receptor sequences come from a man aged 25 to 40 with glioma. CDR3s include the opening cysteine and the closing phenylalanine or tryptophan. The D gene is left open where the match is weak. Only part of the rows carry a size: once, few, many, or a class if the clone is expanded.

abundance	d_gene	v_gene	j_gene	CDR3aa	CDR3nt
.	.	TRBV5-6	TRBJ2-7	CASGLNEQYF	TGTGCCAGCGGACTAAACGAGCAGTACTTC
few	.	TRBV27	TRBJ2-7	CASSPNVAGEQYF	TGTGCCAGCAGCCCCAACGTTGCGGGCGAGCAGTACTTC
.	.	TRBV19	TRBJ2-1	CASSLLRTGLRDNEQFF	TGTGCCAGTAGCCTACTCAGAACAGGGTTACGAGACAATGAGCAGTTCTTC
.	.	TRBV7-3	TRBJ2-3	CASSLNQRGTDTQYF	TGTGCCAGCAGCCTCAACCAACGGGGCACAGATACGCAGTATTTT
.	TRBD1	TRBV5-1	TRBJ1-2	CASSLGQGLYGYTF	TGCGCCAGCAGCTTGGGACAGGGTTTGTATGGCTACACCTTC
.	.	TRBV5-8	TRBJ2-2	CASSRLEKVRNTGELFF	TGTGCCAGCAGCCGGTTGGAGAAGGTCAGGAACACCGGGGAGCTGTTTTTT
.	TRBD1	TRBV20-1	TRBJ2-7	CSVGTDYEQYF	TGCAGTGTTGGGACAGACTACGAGCAGTACTTC
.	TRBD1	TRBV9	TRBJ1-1	CASSVATQGASTEAFF	TGTGCCAGCAGCGTAGCTACACAGGGGGCTAGCACTGAAGCTTTCTTT
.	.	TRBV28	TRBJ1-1	CASSLPGTLNTEAFF	TGTGCCAGCAGTTTACCCGGGACCCTGAACACTGAAGCTTTCTTT
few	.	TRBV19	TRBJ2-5	CASSPTLGGGGETQYF	TGTGCCAGTAGCCCTACTTTAGGGGGGGGAGGCGAGACCCAGTACTTC
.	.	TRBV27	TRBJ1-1	CASSLQGRTEAFF	TGTGCCAGCAGTTTACAGGGGAGGACTGAAGCTTTCTTT
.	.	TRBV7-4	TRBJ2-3	CASSLRQGGSTDTQYF	TGTGCCAGCAGCCTGAGACAGGGAGGGAGCACAGATACGCAGTATTTT
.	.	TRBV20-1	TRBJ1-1	CSAAAPEAFF	TGCAGTGCTGCGGCGCCTGAAGCTTTCTTT
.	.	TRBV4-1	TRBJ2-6	CASSPVGGGLSVLTF	TGCGCCAGCAGCCCTGTAGGGGGAGGTCTCAGCGTCCTGACTTTC
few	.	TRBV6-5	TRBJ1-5	CASSYSQTYQPQHF	TGTGCCAGCAGTTACTCCCAGACGTATCAGCCCCAGCATTTT
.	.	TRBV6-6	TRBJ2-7	CASSPAYEQYF	TGTGCCAGCAGTCCTGCCTACGAGCAGTACTTC
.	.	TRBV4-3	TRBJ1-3	CASSQDLGGSGNTIYF	TGCGCCAGCAGCCAAGATCTCGGAGGCTCTGGAAACACCATATATTTT
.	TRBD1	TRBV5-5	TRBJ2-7	CASSTIGQADEQYF	TGTGCCAGCAGCACAATCGGACAGGCCGACGAGCAGTACTTC
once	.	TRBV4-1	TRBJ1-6	CASSQNPGPYNSPLHF	TGCGCCAGCAGCCAAAATCCCGGCCCCTATAATTCACCCCTCCACTTT
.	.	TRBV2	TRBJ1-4	CASSAGGTDEKLFF	TGTGCCAGCAGTGCGGGGGGGACCGATGAAAAACTGTTTTTT
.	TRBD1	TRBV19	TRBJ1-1	CASSIGRQGDTEAFF	TGTGCCAGTAGTATAGGGCGACAGGGAGACACTGAAGCTTTCTTT
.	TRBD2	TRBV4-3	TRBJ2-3	CASSQAGGQGRTDTQYF	TGCGCCAGCAGCCAAGCGGGGGGGCAGGGGAGGACAGATACGCAGTATTTT
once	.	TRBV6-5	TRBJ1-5	CASSYKAAGPQHF	TGTGCCAGCAGTTACAAGGCGGCGGGGCCCCAGCATTTT
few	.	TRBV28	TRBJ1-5	CASSLVGQLNQPQHF	TGTGCCAGCAGTTTAGTCGGACAGCTCAATCAGCCCCAGCATTTT
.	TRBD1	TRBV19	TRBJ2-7	CASSRLRDRVNEQYF	TGTGCCAGTAGCCGACTCCGGGACAGGGTGAACGAGCAGTACTTC
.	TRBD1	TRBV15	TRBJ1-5	CATRANRGGYSNQPQHF	TGTGCCACCAGGGCGAACAGGGGCGGATATAGCAATCAGCCCCAGCATTTT
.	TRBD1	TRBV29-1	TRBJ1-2	CSAWGTGEVDYGYTF	TGCAGCGCCTGGGGGACAGGGGAGGTGGACTATGGCTACACCTTC
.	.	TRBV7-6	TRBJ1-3	CASSLLRPTRGDSGNTIYF	TGTGCCAGCAGCTTACTCCGGCCAACGAGGGGGGACTCTGGAAACACCATATATTTT
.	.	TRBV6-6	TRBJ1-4	CASGARRTGEKLFF	TGTGCCAGCGGGGCTAGGAGAACGGGGGAAAAACTGTTTTTT
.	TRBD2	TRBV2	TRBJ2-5	CARSRGGATEETQYF	TGTGCCAGGAGTCGCGGGGGGGCCACAGAAGAGACCCAGTACTTC
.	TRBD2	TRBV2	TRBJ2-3	CASSSGGAGDTQYF	TGTGCCAGCAGTAGCGGGGGGGCCGGGGATACGCAGTATTTT
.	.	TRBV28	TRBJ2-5	CASSWGLTEETQYF	TGTGCCAGCAGCTGGGGGCTTACAGAAGAGACCCAGTACTTC
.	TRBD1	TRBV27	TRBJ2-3	CASSPGGQHTDTQYF	TGTGCCAGCAGTCCAGGGGGACAACACACAGATACGCAGTATTTT
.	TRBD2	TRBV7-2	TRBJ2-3	CASSFLAGVTDTQYF	TGTGCCAGCAGCTTCTTAGCGGGGGTTACAGATACGCAGTATTTT
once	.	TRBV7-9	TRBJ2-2	CASSFPGIARTGELFF	TGTGCCAGCAGCTTTCCAGGGATCGCGAGGACCGGGGAGCTGTTTTTT
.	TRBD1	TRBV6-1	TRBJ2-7	CASQGDGSSYEQYF	TGTGCCAGCCAGGGGGATGGCAGCTCCTACGAGCAGTACTTC
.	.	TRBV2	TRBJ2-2	CASSLQSTGELFF	TGTGCCAGCAGTCTCCAGTCCACCGGGGAGCTGTTTTTT
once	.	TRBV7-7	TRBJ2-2	CASSSDYGPSPDTGELFF	TGTGCCAGCAGCTCCGATTACGGTCCAAGCCCCGACACCGGGGAGCTGTTTTTT
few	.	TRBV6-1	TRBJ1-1	CATRSGGNTEAFF	TGTGCCACCCGTAGTGGGGGGAACACTGAAGCTTTCTTT
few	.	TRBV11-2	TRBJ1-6	CASSEQGIANSPLHF	TGTGCCAGCAGCGAACAGGGTATTGCTAATTCACCCCTCCACTTT